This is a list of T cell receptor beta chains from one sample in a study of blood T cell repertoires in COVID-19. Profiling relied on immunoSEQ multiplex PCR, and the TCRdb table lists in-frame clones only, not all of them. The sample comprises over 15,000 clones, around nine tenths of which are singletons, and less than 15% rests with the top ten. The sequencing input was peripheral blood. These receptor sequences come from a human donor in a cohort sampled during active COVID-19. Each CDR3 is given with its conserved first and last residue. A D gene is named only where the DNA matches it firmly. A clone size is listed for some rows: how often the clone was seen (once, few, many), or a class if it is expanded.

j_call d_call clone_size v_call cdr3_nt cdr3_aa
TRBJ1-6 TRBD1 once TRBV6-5 TGTGCCAGCAGTCCAGACAGGGGGTATTCACCCCTCCACTTT CASSPDRGYSPLHF
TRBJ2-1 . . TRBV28 TGTGCCAGCAGCAACAGGGTCCTTACCTACAATGAGCAGTTCTTC CASSNRVLTYNEQFF
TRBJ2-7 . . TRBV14 TGTGCCAGCAGCCTGACACCCCACTACGAGCAGTACTTC CASSLTPHYEQYF
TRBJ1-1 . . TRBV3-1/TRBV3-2 TGTGCCAGCAGGGGGCGAGGGGGTACTGAAGCTTTCTTT CASRGRGGTEAFF
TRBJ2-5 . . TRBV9 TGTGCCAGCAGCGCCAGACCGGGACACGAAGAGACCCAGTACTTC CASSARPGHEETQYF
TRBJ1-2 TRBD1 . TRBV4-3 TGCGCCAGCAGCCAAGACCCCCCAGGGGGCGCGGGAGGGAACTATGGCTACACCTTC CASSQDPPGGAGGNYGYTF
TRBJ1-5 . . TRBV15 TGTGCCACCAGCAGAGGGGGCACGGTATCTAATCAGCCCCAGCATTTT CATSRGGTVSNQPQHF
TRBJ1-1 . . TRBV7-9 TGTGCCAGCAGCTGGGGACAAGAAGCTTTCTTT CASSWGQEAFF
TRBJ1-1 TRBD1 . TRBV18 TGTGCCAGCTCACAGGCACAGGGGAGGAACACTGAAGCTTTCTTT CASSQAQGRNTEAFF
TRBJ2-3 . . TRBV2 TGTGCCAGTGGGGGGTCACGGGAGGATACGCAGTATTTT CASGGSREDTQYF